The 23 T cell receptor beta chains reported below all come from one sample, sequenced in a study of identical twins. Each CDR3 protein is one row after TCRdb ran MiXCR on the 5' RACE reads. Of nearly 250,000 distinct CDR3 sequences in the sample, around 7% were seen once. These same data were also listed under a study on yellow fever vaccine responses in identical twins.

The sequencing input was memory (CD45RO+) T cells sorted from blood. These receptors originate from a woman between 18 and 30 years old in good health.

This clonotype was found a few times. The V gene is TRBV12-3 or TRBV12-4, the J gene TRBJ2-1, with 9 bases aligning to TRBD2. V gave up 3 bases and J gave up 5 bases; unmatched junction bases: 5. The CDR3 extends over 15 amino acids. The CDR3 DNA sequence: TGTGCCAGCAGTTTCTTGGCTAGCGGGGACAATGAGCAGTTCTTC. Protein product: CASSFLASGDNEQFF.

CDR3 DNA sequence: TGTGCCAGCAGCTTGGGTGCCCGAATGGGACAGATGAACACTGAAGCTTTCTTT. Its translation: CASSLGARMGQMNTEAFF. V gene TRBV5-6 combines with J gene TRBJ1-1; 7 nucleotides agree with TRBD1. With V trimmed by 0 bases and J by 0 bases, 11 bases remained unmatched. Germline loops: CDR1 SGHDT, CDR2 YYEEEE. There are 18 residues in the CDR3.

This clonotype was observed at least ten times. The V and J genes are TRBV18 and TRBJ2-4; the match to TRBD2 covers 8 bases. CDR1 KGHSH and CDR2 LQKENI come from the germline V gene. Unmatched junction bases numbered 5, after V lost 0 bases and J lost 7 bases. The CDR3 extends over 15 amino acids. The CDR3 sequence is CASSPPTTGGNIQYF. For the CDR3, the DNA is TGTGCCAGCTCACCACCAACGACGGGGGGGAACATTCAGTACTTC. The variable domain in full, completed from reference TRBV18 and TRBJ2-4, reads NAGVMQNPRHLVRRRGQEARLRCSPMKGHSHVYWYRQLPEEGLKFMVYLQKENIIDESGMPKERFSAEFPKEGPSILRIQQVVRGDSAAYFCASSPPTTGGNIQYFGAGTRLSVL.

This clonotype occurred a few times. The V call is TRBV6-1, the J call TRBJ2-7; tentative D call: TRBD1 (6 bases). V lost 2 bases and J 6 bases, leaving 17 bases between the germline ends. The CDR3 is 15 residues long. CDR1 and CDR2 from the germline V gene are MNHNS and SASEGT. The DNA for the CDR3 is TGTGCCAGCAGTGAATCCGGACAGCGCCGGGGCGAGCAGTACTTC. As protein: CASSESGQRRGEQYF.

This clonotype was counted many times. This chain uses TRBV20-1 with TRBJ2-1; TRBD2 aligns across 8 bases. The length of the CDR3 is 14 residues. Germline V gene sequence: CDR1 DFQATT, CDR2 SNEGSKA (reference sequence). J gave up 4 bases and V 5 bases, and 7 bases lay outside the gene matches. The CDR3 DNA reads TGCAGTGCTGGGGGCACTAGCGGTTACAATGAGCAGTTCTTC. The encoded protein is CSAGGTSGYNEQFF.

The table lists this clonotype with many counts. This chain connects TRBV29-1 to TRBJ2-1, with 7 nucleotides matching TRBD2. There are 14 residues in the CDR3. The J segment lost 6 bases and the V segment lost 5 bases, leaving 10 bases of the junction unmatched. Germline CDR1 is SQVTM and CDR2 is ANQGSEA. The CDR3 sequence is CSVQPGLTSNEQFF. The CDR3 bases are TGCAGCGTTCAACCGGGACTAACAAGCAATGAGCAGTTCTTC.

This clonotype came up a few times. The rearrangement joins TRBV6-5 to TRBJ1-1, with D possibly TRBD1 on 6 matching bases. V was clipped by 0 bases and J by 1 base, with 9 bases between them. Germline loops: CDR1 MNHEY, CDR2 SVGAGI. CDR3 length: 15 amino acids. The CDR3 loop is CASSYSATGNTEAFF. The CDR3 DNA is TGTGCCAGCAGTTACTCGGCGACAGGGAACACTGAAGCTTTCTTT.

The chain carries TRBV10-1 and TRBJ1-2, with D unclear. Trimming cost V 1 base and J 5 bases, with 5 bases left between them. The CDR3 covers 12 residues. Germline lookup yields CDR1 WNHNN and CDR2 SYGVQD (reference sequence). The CDR3 nucleotides are TGCGCCAGCAGTGAGTGGGATTATGGCTACACCTTC. Amino acid sequence: CASSEWDYGYTF.

This chain links TRBV15 with TRBJ2-3; tentative D call: TRBD1 (5 bases). This CDR3 has 15 residues. Trimming shortened V by 2 bases and J by 2 bases, and 11 bases separated the two germline ends. Germline V gene lookup returns CDR1 LNHNV and CDR2 YYDKDF (reference sequence). CDR3 nucleotides: TGTGCCACCAGCAGACCGACAGATAACACAGATACGCAGTATTTT. Translation: CATSRPTDNTDTQYF.

Notes on this clonotype: A read error may be the cause here, since a much bigger clone is one base away. The V gene is TRBV6-4, the J gene TRBJ2-1; TRBD2 aligns across 12 bases. The trim removed 2 bases at V and 6 bases at J, leaving 2 bases unmatched. Per the germline V gene, CDR1 is MRHNA and CDR2 is SNTAGT. CDR3 length: 15 residues. The CDR3 sequence: CASSDATSGGNEQFF. CDR3 sequence (DNA): TGTGCCAGCAGTGACGCGACTAGCGGGGGCAATGAGCAGTTCTTC.

The sample holds a few counts of this clonotype. The CDR3 is CAISVGVTYEQYF. The CDR3 nucleotides are TGTGCCATCAGTGTCGGGGTTACCTACGAGCAGTACTTC. The genes are TRBV10-3 and TRBJ2-7; TRBD2 might be the D (5 bases). Germline V CDR1 and CDR2: ENHRY, SYGVKD. This CDR3 comprises 13 residues. The ends were cut back, 4 bases at V and 2 bases at J, with 9 bases in the middle.

This clonotype was recorded a few times. J is TRBJ2-5 and V is TRBV6-1; D possibly corresponds to TRBD1 (6 bases). The CDR3 consists of 14 residues. Germline CDR1 is MNHNS and CDR2 is SASEGT. V shed 7 bases and J shed 4 bases, with 16 bases lying between them. CDR3 region: CASTRGSAVETQYF. CDR3 in DNA: TGTGCCAGCACCAGGGGTTCTGCGGTAGAGACCCAGTACTTC.

The V gene is TRBV28, the J gene TRBJ1-2, with D possibly TRBD1 on 6 matching bases. The germline V gene encodes CDR1 MDHEN and CDR2 SYDVKM. V shed 2 bases and J shed 4 bases, with 8 bases lying between them. This CDR3 comprises 13 residues. The CDR3 loop reads CASSLGGAYGYTF. Written as DNA, the CDR3 is TGTGCCAGCAGTTTAGGGGGGGCCTATGGCTACACCTTC.

This clonotype was recorded many times. This chain joins TRBV12-3 or TRBV12-4 and TRBJ1-2, with a tentative D call TRBD1 (5 bases). CDR3 length: 15 residues. With 5 bases removed from V and 1 base from J, the gap between germline ends came to 14 bases. CDR3 bases: TGTGCCAGCAGTACGGGGGAGACATTTAACTATGGCTACACCTTC. Amino acid sequence: CASSTGETFNYGYTF.

This clonotype was seen ten or more times. The genes are TRBV7-8 and TRBJ2-1; no clear D. This CDR3 is built from 13 residues. Germline CDR1 SGHVS, CDR2 FQNEAQ. Deletions cut 5 bases from V and 4 bases from J, with 9 bases between. CDR3 DNA: TGTGCCAGCAGCCTGACGGTGTACAATGAGCAGTTCTTC. Translation gives CASSLTVYNEQFF. Complete variable domain (other parts from reference TRBV7-8 and TRBJ2-1): GAGVSQSPRYKVAKRGQDVALRCDPISGHVSLFWYQQALGQGPEFLTYFQNEAQLDKSGLPSDRFFAERPEGSVSTLKIQRTQQEDSAVYLCASSLTVYNEQFFGPGTRLTVL.

This clonotype was seen repeatedly, ten times or more. The rearrangement joins TRBV24-1 to TRBJ2-5, with 9 bases aligning to TRBD1. Germline CDR1 and CDR2: KGHDR and SFDVKD. This CDR3 is built from 14 residues. V dropped 7 bases and J dropped 5; count of bases not matched to a gene: 7. DNA of the CDR3: TGTGCCACCAGCTCAACAGGGGGCGGCGAGACCCAGTACTTC. This translates into CATSSTGGGETQYF.

This clonotype turned up a few times. The chain couples TRBV2 to TRBJ2-3, with TRBD1 identical over 10 bases. Unmatched junction bases numbered 7, after V lost 8 bases and J lost 2 bases. The CDR3 has 15 amino acids. Germline values: CDR1 SNHLY, CDR2 FYNNEI. The CDR3 loop reads CASLGQGLATDTQYF. The CDR3 DNA reads TGTGCCAGCTTGGGACAGGGGCTGGCCACAGATACGCAGTATTTT.

Many counts were recorded for this clonotype. J is TRBJ1-1 and V is TRBV12-3 or TRBV12-4; weak D call: TRBD1 (6 bases). The CDR3 is made up of 12 amino acids. V lost 5 bases and J 4 bases, leaving 8 bases between the germline ends. The CDR3 here is CASSRGFTEAFF. The CDR3 bases are TGTGCCAGCAGTAGGGGGTTCACTGAAGCTTTCTTT.

This clonotype was counted at least ten times. The chain uses TRBV2 and TRBJ2-6; tentative D call: TRBD1 (6 bases). Between the trimmed V and J ends, which lost 6 bases and 0 bases, there was a span of 15 bases. Germline CDR1 reads SNHLY; CDR2 reads FYNNEI. This CDR3 has 17 amino acids. The CDR3 DNA reads TGTGCCAGCAGCCCGACAGGACCCCTCTCTGGGGCCAACGTCCTGACTTTC. This gives the protein CASSPTGPLSGANVLTF.

This clonotype has only a few counts. The chain links TRBV7-6 to TRBJ2-3, with 8 bases lining up with TRBD2. Per the germline V gene, CDR1 is SGHVS and CDR2 is FNYEAQ. J lost 4 bases, V lost 1 base, and 4 bases had no gene match. The CDR3 is made up of 15 amino acids. The CDR3 region is CASSLEAGGPDTQYF. Here the CDR3 DNA reads TGTGCCAGCAGCTTAGAGGCGGGGGGCCCAGATACGCAGTATTTT. Based on the CDR3 plus reference TRBV7-6 and TRBJ2-3, the full variable domain is GAGVSQSPRYKVTKRGQDVALRCDPISGHVSLYWYRQALGQGPEFLTYFNYEAQQDKSGLPNDRFSAERPEGSISTLTIQRTEQRDSAMYRCASSLEAGGPDTQYFGPGTRLTVL.

Many counts were recorded for this clonotype. CDR3 sequence (DNA): TGTGCCAGCAGCCAAGGAGCGGGTCTCTACAATGAGCAGTTCTTC. As protein: CASSQGAGLYNEQFF. The V call is TRBV3-1, the J call TRBJ2-1, with a possible D match to TRBD2 (6 bases). V lost 1 base, J lost 3 bases, and 10 bases lay in between. Germline CDR1 and CDR2: LGHDT and YNNKEL (reference sequence). The length of the CDR3 is 15 residues.

The genes are TRBV6-1 and TRBJ2-6; D is possibly TRBD1 (6 bases). From germline, CDR1 is MNHNS and CDR2 SASEGT. There are 18 residues in the CDR3. V lost 4 bases and J lost 0, with 16 bases in between. The CDR3 sequence is CASSGRDMTFSGANVLTF. The CDR3 DNA sequence: TGTGCCAGCAGTGGCCGGGACATGACCTTCTCTGGGGCCAACGTCCTGACTTTC.

V gene TRBV7-9 combines with J gene TRBJ1-1, with D hard to call. The germline CDR1 and CDR2 sequences are SEHNR and FQNEAQ (reference sequence). The ends were cut back, 1 base at V and 10 bases at J, with 10 bases in the middle. CDR3 length: 12 amino acids. This chain's CDR3 is CASSLDPSGAFF. The CDR3 DNA follows: TGTGCCAGCAGCTTAGACCCCTCGGGAGCTTTCTTT.